These T cell receptor beta chains were read from a single sample in a study of blood T cell repertoires in COVID-19. Profiled with immunoSEQ multiplex PCR; TCRdb holds only in-frame clones, not every one. The sample lists 150,000 to 180,000 clones; roughly 80% were seen once. Sequences were obtained from peripheral blood. These receptors came from a man aged 60 to 75 with acute or convalescent COVID-19. CDR3s include the opening cysteine and the closing phenylalanine or tryptophan. The D gene is left open where the match is weak. Clone size is given for some rows only: seen once, a few or many times, or a class if the clone is expanded.

v_gene: TRBV4-2
abundance: -
d_gene: -
j_gene: TRBJ2-2
CDR3nt: TGTGCCAGCAGCAACCGGGACTGGCACGAAACCGGGGAGCTGTTTTTT
CDR3aa: CASSNRDWHETGELFF

v_gene: TRBV5-4
abundance: few
d_gene: -
j_gene: TRBJ1-5
CDR3nt: TGTGCCAGCAGCCCGGGACTTAATCAGCCCCAGCATTTT
CDR3aa: CASSPGLNQPQHF

v_gene: TRBV7-2
abundance: -
d_gene: -
j_gene: TRBJ2-3
CDR3nt: TGTGCCAGCAGCTTAGTTGCGATAGCGACAGATACGCAGTATTTT
CDR3aa: CASSLVAIATDTQYF

v_gene: TRBV10-3
abundance: -
d_gene: TRBD1
j_gene: TRBJ2-7
CDR3nt: TGTGCCACCCGGACAGGGTACAGCTCCTACGAGCAGTACTTC
CDR3aa: CATRTGYSSYEQYF

v_gene: TRBV6-5
abundance: once
d_gene: TRBD1
j_gene: TRBJ2-7
CDR3nt: TGTGCCAGCAGAGCGACAGGGGCCGCCCCCGAGCAGTACTTC
CDR3aa: CASRATGAAPEQYF

v_gene: TRBV5-1
abundance: -
d_gene: TRBD2
j_gene: TRBJ2-3
CDR3nt: TGCGCCAGCATGGGCGGGGGGGCCGTGGATACGCAGTATTTT
CDR3aa: CASMGGGAVDTQYF

v_gene: TRBV3-1/TRBV3-2
abundance: -
d_gene: TRBD2
j_gene: TRBJ2-7
CDR3nt: TGTGCCTGGTGGCGGGGGGGCGCGGACGAGCAGTACTTC
CDR3aa: CAWWRGGADEQYF

v_gene: TRBV29-1
abundance: -
d_gene: TRBD1
j_gene: TRBJ1-4
CDR3nt: TGCAGCGTTGAAGCCGACAGGGGAAAACTGTTTTTT
CDR3aa: CSVEADRGKLFF

v_gene: TRBV6-6
abundance: -
d_gene: -
j_gene: TRBJ2-6
CDR3nt: TGTGCCAGCAGGCGAACCCGGGGTTTCTCTGGGGCCAACGTCCTGACTTTC
CDR3aa: CASRRTRGFSGANVLTF

v_gene: TRBV2
abundance: -
d_gene: -
j_gene: TRBJ1-5
CDR3nt: TGTGCCAGCAGTGTTGGCATAAACAATCAGCCCCAGCATTTT
CDR3aa: CASSVGINNQPQHF

v_gene: TRBV10-3
abundance: -
d_gene: -
j_gene: TRBJ2-5
CDR3nt: TGTGCCATCAGCGCCAGGTACCAAGAGACCCAGTACTTC
CDR3aa: CAISARYQETQYF

v_gene: TRBV3-1/TRBV3-2
abundance: -
d_gene: TRBD1
j_gene: TRBJ1-4
CDR3nt: TGTGCCAGCAGCCAAGTTATCAGGACAGGGGACGAAAAACTGTTTTTT
CDR3aa: CASSQVIRTGDEKLFF

v_gene: TRBV7-9
abundance: -
d_gene: TRBD1
j_gene: TRBJ1-4
CDR3nt: TGTGCCAGCAGCATCAAAATCGGGACAGGGGGTGAAAAACTGTTTTTT
CDR3aa: CASSIKIGTGGEKLFF

v_gene: TRBV9
abundance: -
d_gene: TRBD2
j_gene: TRBJ2-7
CDR3nt: TGTGCCAGCAGCCCCCAGGCGGTACTAGCGGGGGTCACCTACGAGCAGTACTTC
CDR3aa: CASSPQAVLAGVTYEQYF

v_gene: TRBV6-4
abundance: -
d_gene: TRBD2
j_gene: TRBJ2-3
CDR3nt: TGTGCCAGCAGAGTTAGCGGGAGCACAGATACGCAGTATTTT
CDR3aa: CASRVSGSTDTQYF

v_gene: TRBV15
abundance: -
d_gene: TRBD1
j_gene: TRBJ1-4
CDR3nt: TGTGCCACCAGCAGCGCCGGGACAGGGCCCGAAAAACTGTTTTTT
CDR3aa: CATSSAGTGPEKLFF

v_gene: TRBV11-1
abundance: -
d_gene: -
j_gene: TRBJ2-1
CDR3nt: TGTGCCAGCAGCTTAGTTGGAGCTAGCGTGGGGAATGAGCAGTTCTTC
CDR3aa: CASSLVGASVGNEQFF

v_gene: TRBV5-1
abundance: -
d_gene: -
j_gene: TRBJ2-7
CDR3nt: TGCGTCAGCAGCCGGGCAGGGTCGCACGAGCAGTACTTC
CDR3aa: CVSSRAGSHEQYF

v_gene: TRBV2
abundance: -
d_gene: TRBD2
j_gene: TRBJ2-2
CDR3nt: TGTGCCAGCAGCGACCCAGCGGGGGGCCCGCGTACCGGGGAGCTGTTTTTT
CDR3aa: CASSDPAGGPRTGELFF

v_gene: TRBV12-3/TRBV12-4
abundance: -
d_gene: -
j_gene: TRBJ2-1
CDR3nt: TGTGCCAGCAGTTTAGCAGCCAATGAGCAGTTCTTC
CDR3aa: CASSLAANEQFF

v_gene: TRBV12-3/TRBV12-4
abundance: -
d_gene: -
j_gene: TRBJ1-1
CDR3nt: TGTGCCAGCGGCCCAGGGAACACTGAAGCTTTCTTT
CDR3aa: CASGPGNTEAFF

v_gene: TRBV7-8
abundance: -
d_gene: -
j_gene: TRBJ1-2
CDR3nt: TGTGCCAGCAGCTTAGGTACACCCAGACAAGCATACTATGGCTACACCTTC
CDR3aa: CASSLGTPRQAYYGYTF

v_gene: TRBV9
abundance: -
d_gene: TRBD1
j_gene: TRBJ1-1
CDR3nt: TGTGCCAGCAGCCCTGAATCCTGGGACAGGGGATCGGTGAACACTGAAGCTTTCTTT
CDR3aa: CASSPESWDRGSVNTEAFF

v_gene: TRBV27
abundance: -
d_gene: TRBD2
j_gene: TRBJ2-5
CDR3nt: TGTGCCAGCAGCACCCTAGCGGGAGGGCCCTCGCAGACCCAGTACTTC
CDR3aa: CASSTLAGGPSQTQYF

v_gene: TRBV6-5
abundance: -
d_gene: TRBD1
j_gene: TRBJ2-7
CDR3nt: TGTGCCAGCAGACCCCATGGACAGGGTACGTACGAGCAGTACTTC
CDR3aa: CASRPHGQGTYEQYF

v_gene: TRBV12-5
abundance: -
d_gene: -
j_gene: TRBJ2-2
CDR3nt: TGTGCTAGTAGCGGAGCGAACACCGGGGAGCTGTTTTTT
CDR3aa: CASSGANTGELFF

v_gene: TRBV5-1
abundance: -
d_gene: TRBD2
j_gene: TRBJ2-5
CDR3nt: TGCGCCAGCAGCTCCAGGACTAGCGCAGAGACCCAGTACTTC
CDR3aa: CASSSRTSAETQYF

v_gene: TRBV6-5
abundance: -
d_gene: TRBD2
j_gene: TRBJ2-7
CDR3nt: TGTGCCAGCAGCCTTAGCGGGACCAACCCCTACGAGCAGTACTTC
CDR3aa: CASSLSGTNPYEQYF

v_gene: TRBV28
abundance: -
d_gene: -
j_gene: TRBJ2-7
CDR3nt: TGTGCCAGCAGTTATCAACAGGGAGCCTACGAGCAGTACTTC
CDR3aa: CASSYQQGAYEQYF

v_gene: TRBV3-1/TRBV3-2
abundance: -
d_gene: TRBD2
j_gene: TRBJ2-7
CDR3nt: TGTGCCAGCAGCCGGGGGGTCCCTAGCGGGAGGGCCCTCTCCACGCGGGCCATATACGAGCAGTACTTC
CDR3aa: CASSRGVPSGRALSTRAIYEQYF

v_gene: TRBV3-1/TRBV3-2
abundance: -
d_gene: -
j_gene: TRBJ1-2
CDR3nt: TGTGCCAGCAGCCAATTGGGTAGAGGGAACTATGGCTACACCTTC
CDR3aa: CASSQLGRGNYGYTF

v_gene: TRBV19
abundance: -
d_gene: -
j_gene: TRBJ2-5
CDR3nt: TGTGCCAGTAGTATTCGAGAAAAAACAGCCCAGTACTTC
CDR3aa: CASSIREKTAQYF

v_gene: TRBV27
abundance: -
d_gene: TRBD1
j_gene: TRBJ1-2
CDR3nt: TGTGCCAGCAGAGGGGGACAGGTCGGCAACTATGGCTACACCTTC
CDR3aa: CASRGGQVGNYGYTF

v_gene: TRBV5-1
abundance: -
d_gene: -
j_gene: TRBJ2-1
CDR3nt: TGCGCCAGCAGCTTAACCGGGACTCCCTACAATGAGCAGTTCTTC
CDR3aa: CASSLTGTPYNEQFF

v_gene: TRBV6-5
abundance: -
d_gene: TRBD2
j_gene: TRBJ2-7
CDR3nt: TGTGCCAGCAGCTCCCTACTAGCGAGCTACGAGCAGTACTTC
CDR3aa: CASSSLLASYEQYF

v_gene: TRBV7-2
abundance: -
d_gene: -
j_gene: TRBJ1-3
CDR3nt: TGTGCCAGCAGCTACGACACGAGCTCTGGAAACACCATATATTTT
CDR3aa: CASSYDTSSGNTIYF

v_gene: TRBV5-6
abundance: -
d_gene: TRBD1
j_gene: TRBJ1-5
CDR3nt: TGTGCCAGCAACGACAGGGTTAGCAATCAGCCCCAGCATTTT
CDR3aa: CASNDRVSNQPQHF

v_gene: TRBV3-1/TRBV3-2
abundance: many
d_gene: TRBD1
j_gene: TRBJ1-1
CDR3nt: TGTGCCAGCAGTCGGACAGGGGCAACTGAAGCTTTCTTT
CDR3aa: CASSRTGATEAFF

v_gene: TRBV7-2
abundance: -
d_gene: -
j_gene: TRBJ2-2
CDR3nt: TGTGCCAGCAGCTTAGAACCAACGAGCACCGGGGAGCTGTTTTTT
CDR3aa: CASSLEPTSTGELFF

v_gene: TRBV5-1
abundance: -
d_gene: -
j_gene: TRBJ2-1
CDR3nt: TGCGCCAGCAGCTTGCCGGGGATCAATGAGCAGTTCTTC
CDR3aa: CASSLPGINEQFF

v_gene: TRBV9
abundance: -
d_gene: -
j_gene: TRBJ1-4
CDR3nt: TGTGCCAGCAGCGGATCCTCCCGGGACTCAACTAATGAAAAACTGTTTTTT
CDR3aa: CASSGSSRDSTNEKLFF

v_gene: TRBV9
abundance: -
d_gene: TRBD1
j_gene: TRBJ2-5
CDR3nt: TGTGCCAGCAGCAAGACAGGGGACCCGGAGACCCAGTACTTC
CDR3aa: CASSKTGDPETQYF

v_gene: TRBV5-1
abundance: few
d_gene: -
j_gene: TRBJ1-1
CDR3nt: TGCGCCAGCAGCTTGATTACACACACTGAAGCTTTCTTT
CDR3aa: CASSLITHTEAFF

v_gene: TRBV7-2
abundance: -
d_gene: -
j_gene: TRBJ1-1
CDR3nt: TGTGCCAGCAGCTTAGCGGTGACCCGGTTAGCGGACACTGAAGCTTTCTTT
CDR3aa: CASSLAVTRLADTEAFF

v_gene: TRBV3-1/TRBV3-2
abundance: -
d_gene: -
j_gene: TRBJ1-3
CDR3nt: TGTGCCAGCGGTCCGCGGGGAGGATCTGGAAACACCATATATTTT
CDR3aa: CASGPRGGSGNTIYF

v_gene: TRBV2
abundance: -
d_gene: TRBD2
j_gene: TRBJ2-7
CDR3nt: TGTGCCAGCAGTCCTGGACTAGCGATCTCCTACGAGCAGTACTTC
CDR3aa: CASSPGLAISYEQYF

v_gene: TRBV11-2
abundance: -
d_gene: -
j_gene: TRBJ1-1
CDR3nt: TGTGCCAGCAGCTTAGATCCGAGCATGAACACTGAAGCTTTCTTT
CDR3aa: CASSLDPSMNTEAFF

v_gene: TRBV5-8
abundance: few
d_gene: TRBD1
j_gene: TRBJ2-1
CDR3nt: TGTGCCAGCAGCAGGGGACAGAGCTCCTACAATGAGCAGTTCTTC
CDR3aa: CASSRGQSSYNEQFF

v_gene: TRBV6-5
abundance: -
d_gene: TRBD1
j_gene: TRBJ1-3
CDR3nt: TGTGCCAGCATACCCGGGACAGGGGGAAACACCATATATTTT
CDR3aa: CASIPGTGGNTIYF

v_gene: TRBV5-5
abundance: -
d_gene: -
j_gene: TRBJ1-2
CDR3nt: TGTGCCAGCACCCGCCCGGGGGGCGCTTCTGGCTACACCTTC
CDR3aa: CASTRPGGASGYTF

v_gene: TRBV12-3/TRBV12-4
abundance: -
d_gene: -
j_gene: TRBJ1-6
CDR3nt: TGTGCCAGCAGTCCAGGGGAACACTCACCCCTCCACTTT
CDR3aa: CASSPGEHSPLHF